The clone carrying this TCR beta chain was counted only a few times. Its antigen is unknown. Germline CDR1 MDHEN, CDR2 SYDVKM. The V segment lost 6 bases and the J segment 0 bases; nucleotides outside the gene matches: 17. The CDR3 contains 19 residues. The data belong to a study of CD8 T cell repertoires and HIV-1 epitope variants. Study context: Tested: three Gag epitope families, Nef HW9 and YT9.

Clones were read by immunoSEQ multiplex PCR, and TCRdb kept only the in-frame ones, dropping some. Here the sample spans 3,000 to 3,500 clones, 65% to 80% being singletons. This clonotype was obtained from a male donor with HIV. The J gene is TRBJ2-7, the V gene TRBV28; 10 bases fit TRBD2. Sequences were obtained from cultured CD8+ T cells derived from PBMCs. This CDR3 is CASSLTVRMGTSDSYEQYF. The CDR3 DNA reads as TGTGCCAGCAGCCTAACCGTTCGTATGGGGACTAGCGACTCCTACGAGCAGTACTTC. Supplemented by reference TRBV28 and TRBJ2-7, the full variable domain reads DVKVTQSSRYLVKRTGEKVFLECVQDMDHENMFWYRQDPGLGLRLIYFSYDVKMKEKGDIPEGYSVSREKKERFSLILESASTNQTSMYLCASSLTVRMGTSDSYEQYFGPGTRLTVT.